The present T cell receptor beta chain was sequenced within a study of OX40 agonist ivuxolimab in advanced cancers. Assay used: immunoSEQ multiplex PCR; TCRdb lists only in-frame clones, some missing. The table has tens of thousands of clones, 87% seen once. This CDR3 region has 12 residues. V lost 6 bases and J lost 0, with 6 bases in between. CDR1 is MDHEN, CDR2 SYDVKM, per germline. The input for sequencing was CD4+ or CD8+ T cells sorted from blood, taken in a trial of the OX40 agonist ivuxolimab. V and J are TRBV28 and TRBJ2-7, with D uncertain. The TCR sequence derives from an adult with an advanced solid tumor such as melanoma, head and neck, liver or kidney cancer. The CDR3 here is CASRGSSYEQYF. CDR3 nucleotide sequence: TGTGCCAGCAGGGGCAGCTCCTACGAGCAGTACTTC.